These 32 T cell receptor beta chains were sequenced from one sample in a study of T cell responses to AZD1222 COVID-19 vaccine. This table comes from immunoSEQ multiplex PCR, and its TCRdb copy is limited to in-frame clones, with some not included. The profile covers some 180,000 clones, with 80% to 95% appearing a single time and 1.5% to 2% taken by the ten largest. The material was peripheral blood, obtained on day 0 of AZD1222 vaccination. Receptors were obtained from an adult in good health.

The chain joins TRBV29-1 to TRBJ2-1, with D perhaps matching TRBD2 (5 bases). This CDR3 spans 12 amino acids. V lost 0 bases and J 7 bases, leaving 7 bases between the germline ends. The germline V gene encodes CDR1 SQVTM and CDR2 ANQGSEA. CDR3 amino acids: CSVEEEENEQFF. CDR3 nucleotides: TGCAGCGTTGAAGAGGAGGAGAATGAGCAGTTCTTC.

The J gene is TRBJ2-7, the V gene TRBV7-9; D is unresolved. CDR1 and CDR2 (germline): SEHNR, FQNEAQ (reference sequence). The CDR3 is 11 residues long. Trimming shortened V by 1 base and J by 3 bases, and 1 base separated the two germline ends. DNA of the CDR3: TGTGCCAGCAGCTTAGACTACGAGCAGTACTTC. Protein: CASSLDYEQYF.

This chain joins TRBV2 and TRBJ2-7; D perhaps matches TRBD2 (5 bases). Germline CDR1 and CDR2: SNHLY and FYNNEI. The CDR3 length is 16 residues. Trimming left V 6 bases short and J 0 bases short, with 18 bases between. This chain's CDR3 is CASRIVRTGSSYEQYF. CDR3 nucleotide sequence: TGTGCCAGCAGGATAGTTCGGACGGGAAGCTCCTACGAGCAGTACTTC.

CDR3 amino acids: CASRGDVSYEQYF. The CDR3 nucleotides read TGTGCCAGCAGGGGGGACGTTTCCTACGAGCAGTACTTC. The chain is built from TRBV6-5 and TRBJ2-7; possibly TRBD1 or TRBD2 for D (5 bases each). This CDR3 has 13 amino acids. V lost 6 bases to trimming and J lost 1 base, with 10 bases between them. Germline loops: CDR1 MNHEY, CDR2 SVGAGI.

V gene TRBV6-5 combines with J gene TRBJ2-3, with D maybe TRBD2 (6 bases). V shed 10 bases and J shed 0 bases, with 14 bases lying between them. CDR3 length equals 14 residues. Germline CDR1 and CDR2: MNHEY and SVGAGI. The CDR3 loop reads CATGGFSSTDTQYF. As DNA, the CDR3 is TGTGCCACCGGAGGGTTTTCTAGCACAGATACGCAGTATTTT.

J is TRBJ2-1 and V is TRBV6-2 or TRBV6-3, with 16 bases aligning to TRBD2. The CDR3 runs to 17 residues. After removal of 4 bases from V and 7 bases from J, the junction contained 7 bases not matched to a gene. In germline, CDR1 is MNHEY, CDR2 SVGEGT. Here the CDR3 DNA reads TGTGCCAGCAGTTCACCGGGACTAGCGGGAGGGAGGAATGAGCAGTTCTTC. Amino acids: CASSSPGLAGGRNEQFF.

The chain employs TRBV6-5 and TRBJ2-7, with 7 bases identical to TRBD1. CDR1 is MNHEY and CDR2 is SVGAGI in the germline V gene. Trimming at V came to 7 bases and at J to 5 bases, leaving 5 bases not matched to a gene. The CDR3 is 12 residues long. The CDR3 bases are TGTGCCAGCACGAACAGGGGCCACGAGCAGTACTTC. Protein: CASTNRGHEQYF.

The chain is built from TRBV7-9 and TRBJ2-1; D is possibly TRBD2 (5 bases). Between the trimmed V and J ends, which lost 1 base and 6 bases, there was a span of 10 bases. Germline lookup yields CDR1 SEHNR and CDR2 FQNEAQ (reference sequence). The CDR3 runs to 14 residues. The CDR3: CASSLGWAGNEQFF. Written as DNA, the CDR3 is TGTGCCAGCAGCTTAGGCTGGGCGGGCAATGAGCAGTTCTTC.

The chain couples TRBV2 to TRBJ2-2, with 7 bases lining up with TRBD1. Germline CDR1 and CDR2: SNHLY and FYNNEI. This CDR3 is built from 14 residues. Germline trimming cut 6 bases from V and 5 bases from J; bases unmatched to any gene: 6. CDR3 loop: CASRFTGETGELFF. CDR3 bases: TGTGCCAGCAGGTTTACAGGGGAGACCGGGGAGCTGTTTTTT. Together with reference TRBV2 and TRBJ2-2, the CDR3 gives the full variable domain: EPEVTQTPSHQVTQMGQEVILRCVPISNHLYFYWYRQILGQKVEFLVSFYNNEISEKSEIFDDQFSVERPDGSNFTLKIRSTKLEDSAMYFCASRFTGETGELFFGEGSRLTVL.

The chain combines TRBV19 with TRBJ2-1; 8 nucleotides agree with TRBD1. This CDR3 contains 16 residues. Germline loops: CDR1 LNHDA, CDR2 SQIVND (reference sequence). Unmatched junction bases numbered 7, after V lost 1 base and J lost 5 bases. In nucleotides, the CDR3 is TGTGCCAGTAGTATAGTTGGCGGGACAGGCGACAATGAGCAGTTCTTC. Its protein product is CASSIVGGTGDNEQFF.

This sequence joins TRBV24-1 and TRBJ2-7; D is unclear. The V end was cut by 3 bases, the J end by 3 bases, with 2 bases between. In germline, CDR1 is KGHDR, CDR2 SFDVKD. The CDR3 runs 11 residues. CDR3 amino acids: CATSDGYEQYF. The CDR3 bases are TGTGCCACCAGTGATGGCTACGAGCAGTACTTC.

This chain joins TRBV29-1 and TRBJ1-6; D is unresolved. The CDR3 runs to 13 residues. Deletions cut 6 bases from V and 3 bases from J, with 9 bases between. In germline, CDR1 is SQVTM, CDR2 ANQGSEA. For the CDR3, the DNA is TGCAGCGTGCGGGCCCGCTATAATTCACCCCTCCACTTT. This codes for CSVRARYNSPLHF.

The rearrangement joins TRBV7-2 to TRBJ1-4, with a possible D match to TRBD1 (5 bases). Germline CDR1 is SGHTA and CDR2 is FQGNSA. This CDR3 spans 15 amino acids. V lost 0 bases and J 7 bases, leaving 12 bases between the germline ends. The CDR3, as DNA: TGTGCCAGCAGCTTAGCAGTCCAGGGTGGTGAAAAACTGTTTTTT. This codes for CASSLAVQGGEKLFF.

The chain uses TRBV27 and TRBJ2-3, with 10 bases fitting TRBD2. The germline gives CDR1 MNHEY, CDR2 SMNVEV (reference sequence). The CDR3 covers 17 residues. After removal of 10 bases from V and 0 bases from J, the junction contained 13 bases not matched to a gene. CDR3 nucleotide sequence: TGTGCCACCATTAGCGGGGGGACCCACTCTAGCACAGATACGCAGTATTTT. Protein product: CATISGGTHSSTDTQYF.

CDR3 DNA: TGTGCCTGGGGTTCATACCGCGATAGAGGGGTGGACGGCTACACCTTC. Protein product: CAWGSYRDRGVDGYTF. The gene calls are TRBV30 and TRBJ1-2; D might be TRBD1 (5 bases). The germline V gene has CDR1 GTSNPN and CDR2 SVGIG (reference sequence). The CDR3 runs to 16 residues. With 5 bases removed from V and 8 bases from J, the gap between germline ends came to 27 bases.

Turning to this clone: At one end the junction does not follow the germline gene, possibly because of a read error. The chain couples TRBV27 to TRBJ1-6; no firm D call. Germline CDR1 reads MNHEY; CDR2 reads SMNVEV (reference sequence). The CDR3 sequence is 14 residues long. The CDR3 DNA is TGTGCCAGCAGTTTCGTGGCAGGCGCCAACGAGTTCCATTTT. Translation: CASSFVAGANEFHF.

The V and J genes are TRBV2 and TRBJ1-5; D gene uncertain. This CDR3 has 14 amino acids. The V gene lost 5 bases and the J gene lost 5 bases, with 13 bases spanning the gap. CDR1 SNHLY and CDR2 FYNNEI come from the germline V gene. As DNA, the CDR3 is TGTGCCAGCAGTAGAGACACGGGCTATCAGCCCCAGCATTTT. Translated: CASSRDTGYQPQHF.

The gene calls are TRBV6-4 and TRBJ2-3, with TRBD2 matching over 12 bases. V lost 6 bases to trimming and J lost 3 bases; unmatched junction nucleotides: 4. Germline CDR1 and CDR2: MRHNA and SNTAGT. This CDR3 contains 15 residues. The CDR3 is CASSASGGATDTQYF. DNA for the CDR3: TGTGCCAGCAGCGCTAGCGGGGGGGCGACAGATACGCAGTATTTT.

In this sample, this clone turned up once. The V gene is TRBV7-3, the J gene TRBJ2-3; the D gene is possibly TRBD1 (6 bases). Looked up from germline, CDR1 is SGHTA and CDR2 is FQGTGA. The CDR3 loop spans 15 amino acids. With 3 bases removed from V and 5 bases from J, the gap between germline ends came to 15 bases. The CDR3 region is CASSLTGGYGDTQYF. CDR3 nucleotide sequence: TGTGCCAGCAGCTTGACTGGGGGCTATGGAGATACGCAGTATTTT.

The rearrangement links TRBV6-5 to TRBJ1-2, with TRBD1 matching 12 bases. Losses at the gene ends were 7 bases for V and 5 bases for J; bases not matched to a gene: 5. The germline gives CDR1 MNHEY, CDR2 SVGAGI. The CDR3 sequence is 14 residues long. Here the CDR3 reads CASTPGQGAYGYTF. The CDR3 DNA follows: TGTGCCAGCACCCCGGGACAGGGGGCTTATGGCTACACCTTC.

The chain is built from TRBV20-1 and TRBJ1-2; 7 positions match TRBD1. This CDR3 has 11 residues. Looked up from germline, CDR1 is DFQATT and CDR2 is SNEGSKA (reference sequence). Trimming cost V 5 bases and J 6 bases; bases outside gene matches: 3. CDR3 nucleotides: TGCAGTGCTGGAGGGGGCAATGGCTACACCTTC. Residues: CSAGGGNGYTF.

The V and J genes are TRBV19 and TRBJ2-3; 7 nucleotides agree with TRBD2. Per germline, CDR1 LNHDA and CDR2 SQIVND (reference sequence). The length of the CDR3 is 14 residues. The J segment lost 6 bases and the V segment lost 6 bases, leaving 9 bases of the junction unmatched. CDR3 nucleotides: TGTGCCAGTAGCAATCGCTTGGGGGGGGATACGCAGTATTTT. Its protein is CASSNRLGGDTQYF.

This clone was picked up one time. J is TRBJ2-2 and V is TRBV3-1 (or the pseudogene TRBV3-2); unclear D gene. This CDR3 contains 12 residues. The V gene's germline CDR1 is LGHDT and CDR2 YNNKEL (reference sequence). The V end lost 2 bases, the J end lost 7 bases, and 5 bases lay between the germline ends. This CDR3 is CASSQRRGELFF. The CDR3 DNA reads as TGTGCCAGCAGCCAACGGCGCGGGGAGCTGTTTTTT.

The genes are TRBV6-4 and TRBJ1-6; TRBD1 might be the D (5 bases). The CDR3 extends over 14 amino acids. CDR1 MRHNA and CDR2 SNTAGT come from the germline V gene. Deletions cut 4 bases from V and 5 bases from J, with 9 bases between. The CDR3 DNA is TGTGCCAGCAGTGGACAGCTAAATAATTCACCCCTCCACTTT. It specifies CASSGQLNNSPLHF.

This rearrangement joins TRBV9 to TRBJ1-2; the D gene is possibly TRBD1 (5 bases). Looked up from germline, CDR1 is SGDLS and CDR2 is YYNGEE. V shed 0 bases and J shed 3 bases, with 12 bases lying between them. This CDR3 has 15 amino acids. The CDR3 nucleotides read TGTGCCAGCAGCGTAGCGCGGGGGAAGGACTATGGCTACACCTTC. Residues: CASSVARGKDYGYTF.

The chain combines TRBV7-2 with TRBJ1-4; 7 nucleotides match TRBD1. V was clipped by 4 bases and J by 8 bases; unmatched bases: 1. The length of the CDR3 is 12 residues. Germline V gene sequence: CDR1 SGHTA, CDR2 FQGNSA. The DNA of the CDR3 is TGTGCCAGCAGCTCGGACAGGGAAAAACTGTTTTTT. Encoded protein: CASSSDREKLFF.

The V gene is TRBV2, the J gene TRBJ2-7; 9 nucleotides align to TRBD1. The CDR3 is 15 amino acids. CDR1 and CDR2 from the germline V gene are SNHLY and FYNNEI. J was trimmed by 2 bases and V by 6 bases; bases with no gene match: 8. The CDR3 coding sequence is TGTGCCAGCAGCCCACAGACAGGGGGTACCTACGAGCAGTACTTC. Protein product: CASSPQTGGTYEQYF.

The chain combines TRBV6-5 with TRBJ2-7, with D maybe TRBD1 (5 bases). This CDR3 comprises 15 residues. With 6 bases removed from V and 3 bases from J, the gap between germline ends came to 18 bases. Looked up from germline, CDR1 is MNHEY and CDR2 is SVGAGI. CDR3 region: CASSSSLGPFYEQYF. The CDR3 DNA reads as TGTGCCAGCAGCTCATCCCTGGGGCCCTTCTACGAGCAGTACTTC.

The V call is TRBV4-1, the J call TRBJ2-1, with 8 nucleotides matching TRBD2. The V gene's germline CDR1 is MGHRA and CDR2 YSYEKL. V lost 5 bases and J lost 3; bases outside the gene matches: 9. This CDR3 is built from 16 residues. CDR3 DNA: TGCGCCAGCAGCGCGACAAGCGGGAGTGGCTACAATGAGCAGTTCTTC. Protein sequence: CASSATSGSGYNEQFF.

The V gene is TRBV21-1, the J gene TRBJ1-2. TRBV21-1 is described as a pseudogene. CDR3 length equals 13 residues. The CDR3, as DNA: TGTGCCAGCAGCCCGGGACCATGTGCCGGCTACACCTTC. Residues: CASSPGPCAGYTF.

The chain uses TRBV19 and TRBJ1-5; the D is unclear. Trimming shortened V by 8 bases and J by 0 bases, and 11 bases separated the two germline ends. Germline V gene sequence: CDR1 LNHDA, CDR2 SQIVND (reference sequence). The CDR3 covers 14 residues. The CDR3 sequence is CASGHPYSNQPQHF. The CDR3, as DNA: TGTGCCAGTGGGCATCCATATAGCAATCAGCCCCAGCATTTT.

The chain's CDR3 is CASSEVGGSTDTQYF. Written as DNA, the CDR3 is TGTGCCAGCAGTGAAGTAGGTGGTTCCACAGATACGCAGTATTTT. The rearrangement uses TRBV6-1 and TRBJ2-3; D unclear. This CDR3 region has 15 residues. V shed 1 base and J shed 2 bases, with 10 bases lying between them. Per germline, CDR1 MNHNS and CDR2 SASEGT.